Listed here is a single T cell receptor beta chain. Its specificity is unknown. Per sample, 85,000 to 100,000 TCR templates underwent assay. Measured with immunoSEQ multiplex PCR; TCRdb has only the in-frame clones, and not every one. Here the sample spans some 100,000 clones, about 91% being singletons. This record comes from a study of siplizumab effects on memory and regulatory T cells. Overall study findings and caveats: Poor capture below about 10^-5 frequency left most alloreactive clones unmapped to unstimulated subsets.

The CDR3 spans 15 residues. The V call is TRBV12-2, the J call TRBJ1-5. TRBV12-2 is a known pseudogene. Sequenced material: CD4+ T cells sorted from blood. The receptor was derived from a human donor in good health. Some clones in this sample may be carry-over from other donors' samples. CDR3 loop: CASPGWGGPNQPQHF. The CDR3 bases are TGTGCAAGTCCCGGGTGGGGGGGCCCAAATCAGCCCCAGCATTTT.